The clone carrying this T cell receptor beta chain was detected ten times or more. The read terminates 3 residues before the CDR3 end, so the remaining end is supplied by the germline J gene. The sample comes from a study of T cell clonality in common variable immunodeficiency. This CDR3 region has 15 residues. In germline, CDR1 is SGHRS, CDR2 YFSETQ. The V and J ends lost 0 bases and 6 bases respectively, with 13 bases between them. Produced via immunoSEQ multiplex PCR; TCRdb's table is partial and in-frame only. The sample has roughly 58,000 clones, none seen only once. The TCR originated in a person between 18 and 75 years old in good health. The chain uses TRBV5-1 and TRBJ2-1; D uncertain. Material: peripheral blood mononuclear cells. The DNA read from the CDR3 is TGCGCCAGCAGCTTGGATGGGCTAACAGTCAATGAG. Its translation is CASSLDGLTVNE. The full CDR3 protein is CASSLDGLTVNEQFF.